A single T cell receptor beta chain is shown here with its context. There are a few counts of this clonotype. The antigen it recognizes is unknown. There are no base qualities to consult, and no much larger clone falls within one base. The data stem from a study of T cell repertoires in breast cancer (dated by TCRdb to the mid-2010s). With respect to the entire study: Tumors, lymph nodes and peripheral blood lymphocytes from breast cancer patients, as well as peripheral blood from healthy control donors, were profiled. Most of the 20 to 25 patient tumors analyzed for shared TCRs were ER+/PR+. The controls were nine healthy donors whose age range was similar to that of the patients. On average, sequencing produced about 550,000 sequences per sample, which came to 9 to 10 reads per input cell. Given the low mutational burden of breast cancer and the rarity of common mutations in breast cancer, it was reasoned that TCRs shared between breast cancer patients would target shared antigens. After being minced and digested with Liberase and DNase, tumors and tumor-involved lymph nodes were passed through 70-um and 40-um filters. Tumor-free lymph nodes were processed with no enzymatic digestion, and blood samples were separated using Ficoll. General conclusions and limits of the study: Discarding singleton TCRs and sampling only part of each tumor may have missed genuine antitumor clones. Compared with tumor-free nodes, tumor-involved sentinel lymph nodes shared about fourfold more TCRs with matched tumor repertoires (roughly 7.3% versus 1.9%). Emulsion RT-PCR was considered qualitative rather than quantitative, because transcript abundance and primer differences skewed the recovery of clones. Fewer than 20 TCR pairs were shared across seven or more patient tumors and were rarely found in control blood, which suggested possible tumor specificity. TRBV7 predominance was observed among shared TCRs, which possibly reflected tumor recognition or mispriming bias from eight TRBV7 primers. Shared TCRs were encoded by various nucleotide sequences, which suggests selection and expansion based on antigen.

CDR1 and CDR2 were assigned from the germline V gene (reference sequence) as MNHEY and SMNVEV. V is clipped by 6 bases and J by 7 bases, and the sequence between their germline boundaries is 14 bases long. The CDR3, from cysteine to phenylalanine, totals 13 residues. This entry keeps only the CDR3 DNA: 39 bases, framed from base 1. The protocol used for the library was emulsion pairing. Unpaired genes were suppressed by a second nested PCR containing blocking oligos, after which a third nested PCR added Illumina adaptors and barcodes. Each emulsion RT-PCR master mix contained about 5,000-260,000 T cells, with C-region, Stepout and V-region primers. The Micellula Emulsion and Purification Kit was used to generate emulsions, and Qiagen OneStep RT-PCR reagents were used for RT-PCR. Pooled libraries were sequenced with paired-end 2 x 250 reads on an Illumina MiSeq. For the original study's pipeline: Read pairs were joined in Galaxy and clipped at the engineered overlap into separate alpha and beta files, and reads that were not clipped were discarded. Alpha-beta pairs were assigned with CompleteTCR, a MiTCR-based pipeline that links chains sharing read cluster identifiers using an R script. TCR sequences observed only once, about 1-3.4%, were removed as potential sequencing errors. TCRdb cleaned the public reads at Q25 with fastp, built clones with MiXCR and kept in-frame beta chains. Each entry is one CDR3 protein sequence, shown with its most common DNA and genes. TCRdb's processing, not the study's, gives the V and J calls here. This sample is represented by roughly 40,000 distinct CDR3 sequences; 45% of them were singletons. The ten biggest clones cover around 59% of the sample.

To analyze paired alpha-beta TCRs of CD8+ T cells, the study used an expanded emulsion RT-PCR method with primers covering all TCR V genes. Before emulsion RT-PCR, CD8+ T cells were isolated using a CD8 positive selection kit and then incubated overnight in about 10 IU/mL IL-2. The specimen sequenced was CD8+ T cells. The TCR originated in a pool of human donors with breast cancer or a healthy control (not recorded which). The chain employs TRBV27 and TRBJ2-3, with no confidently assigned D gene. The bases are TGTGCCAGCAGCCTATACCGTCGCAATACGCAGTATTTT. Translated, it gives CASSLYRRNTQYF.